This TCR beta chain was identified in a study of T-cell reconstitution after alpha-beta-depleted transplantation in children. Study results and caveats: Reportedly, only several hundred clones from non-depleted graft cells drove alpha-beta T-cell counts at about two months.

V lost 6 bases and J 1 base, leaving 16 bases between the germline ends. The CDR3 spans 14 residues. CDR1 is DFQATT and CDR2 is SNEGSKA in the germline V gene (reference sequence). This clonotype has ten or more counts. As yet, its antigen is unknown. Unique molecular identifiers were incorporated during preparation of the TCRbeta library. TCRdb re-called the PCR reads with MiXCR, one entry per CDR3 protein. Of 200,000 or so distinct CDR3 sequences in the sample, 5% to 6.5% were seen once. This TCR derives from a girl under three years old with combined immunodeficiency, due to receive a stem cell transplant. The sample was PBMCs, taken before TCRalphabeta/CD19-depleted stem cell transplant. The J gene is TRBJ2-7, the V gene TRBV20-1; tentative D call: TRBD1 (6 bases). CDR3 in DNA: TGCAGTGCAAAGACAGCCAGGGGATCCTACGAGCAGTACTTC. This codes for CSAKTARGSYEQYF.